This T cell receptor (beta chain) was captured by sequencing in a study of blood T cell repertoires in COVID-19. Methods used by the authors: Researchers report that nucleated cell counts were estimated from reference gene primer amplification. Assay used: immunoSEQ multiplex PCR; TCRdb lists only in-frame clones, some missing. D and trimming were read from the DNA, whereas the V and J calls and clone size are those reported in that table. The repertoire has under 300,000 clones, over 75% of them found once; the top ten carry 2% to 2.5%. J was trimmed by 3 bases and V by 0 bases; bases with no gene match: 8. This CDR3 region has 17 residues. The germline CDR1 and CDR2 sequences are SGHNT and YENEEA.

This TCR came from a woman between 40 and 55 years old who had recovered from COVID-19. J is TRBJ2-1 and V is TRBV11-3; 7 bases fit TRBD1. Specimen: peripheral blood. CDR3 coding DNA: TGTGCCAGCAGCTTAGATCGAGGGGGCCAATACTACAATGAGCAGTTCTTC. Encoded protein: CASSLDRGGQYYNEQFF. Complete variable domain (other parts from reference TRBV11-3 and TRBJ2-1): EAGVVQSPRYKIIEKKQPVAFWCNPISGHNTLYWYLQNLGQGPELLIRYENEEAVDDSQLPKDRFSAERLKGVDSTLKIQPAELGDSAVYLCASSLDRGGQYYNEQFFGPGTRLTVL.